A single sample is the source of the 30 T cell receptor beta chains below, sequenced in a study of somatic mutations in cytotoxic T cells in rheumatoid arthritis. TCRdb keeps only in-frame clones here, not all; method: immunoSEQ multiplex PCR. This sample has roughly 20,000 clones, with 68% found just once. Specimen: CD8+ T cells sorted from blood. The source of these receptors is an adult with rheumatoid arthritis.

In its sample, this clone was seen a few times. V is TRBV5-4 and J is TRBJ1-5, with TRBD1 identical over 8 bases. The CDR3 contains 18 residues. V was clipped by 2 bases and J by 4 bases; unmatched bases: 14. Germline lookup yields CDR1 SGHNT and CDR2 YYREEE (reference sequence). In nucleotides, the CDR3 is TGTGCCAGCAGCTTCCAACAGGGACAGGAGCAATATAATCAGCCCCAGCATTTT. Amino acids: CASSFQQGQEQYNQPQHF. The complete variable domain, with remaining parts taken from reference TRBV5-4 and TRBJ1-5, reads ETGVTQSPTHLIKTRGQQVTLRCSSQSGHNTVSWYQQALGQGPQFIFQYYREEENGRGNFPPRFSGLQFPNYSSELNVNALELDDSALYLCASSFQQGQEQYNQPQHFGDGTRLSIL.

This clone appeared once. This rearrangement joins TRBV7-6 to TRBJ2-7; 9 bases align to TRBD1. CDR3 length equals 16 residues. From germline, CDR1 is SGHVS and CDR2 FNYEAQ. The junction had 11 bases not matched to a gene; V was cut back by 1 base and J by 7 bases. CDR3 amino acids: CASSLVGTGILEEQYF. The CDR3 region has the DNA TGTGCCAGCAGCTTAGTTGGGACAGGGATACTGGAGGAGCAGTACTTC.

The rearrangement uses TRBV4-3 and TRBJ1-1, with a weak D call TRBD1 (5 bases). CDR1 is LGHNA and CDR2 is YSLEER in the germline V gene. CDR3 length: 12 amino acids. Trimming shortened V by 3 bases and J by 6 bases, and 8 bases separated the two germline ends. CDR3: CASSHEGPEAFF. The CDR3 DNA reads TGCGCCAGCAGCCATGAGGGACCTGAAGCTTTCTTT.

The rearrangement uses TRBV19 and TRBJ1-5; perhaps TRBD1 as D (5 bases). Germline V CDR1 and CDR2: LNHDA, SQIVND (reference sequence). Trimming removed 6 bases at V and 2 bases at J, with 11 bases between. The CDR3 is 14 residues long. CDR3 sequence: CASRIGGGNQPQHF. CDR3 nucleotides: TGTGCCAGTAGGATCGGGGGTGGCAATCAGCCCCAGCATTTT.

This chain links TRBV19 with TRBJ2-7, with a possible D match to TRBD1 (6 bases). Trimming pared 3 bases from V and 1 base from J, leaving 7 bases between. In germline, CDR1 is LNHDA, CDR2 SQIVND (reference sequence). The CDR3 covers 13 residues. The CDR3 coding sequence is TGTGCCAGTAGTATTACAGGGTCCTACGAGCAGTACTTC. It specifies CASSITGSYEQYF.

This chain joins TRBV28 and TRBJ2-3, with 10 bases lining up with TRBD1. The CDR3 is 15 amino acids. Germline V gene lookup returns CDR1 MDHEN and CDR2 SYDVKM. V was clipped by 6 bases and J by 1 base; unmatched bases: 4. The CDR3 DNA sequence: TGTGCCAGCAGCCAAGGGACAGGGGGCACAGATACGCAGTATTTT. This translates into CASSQGTGGTDTQYF.

This clone has just a few counts. CDR3 protein: CASSKQDGYRTEAFF. The CDR3 bases are TGTGCCAGCAGCAAACAAGATGGGTATCGGACTGAAGCTTTCTTT. The chain links TRBV7-9 to TRBJ1-1; D is ambiguous. Looked up from germline, CDR1 is SEHNR and CDR2 is FQNEAQ (reference sequence). Trimming removed 5 bases from V and 5 bases from J, with 18 bases in between. This CDR3 comprises 15 residues. The full variable domain, rest sourced from reference TRBV7-9 and TRBJ1-1, is DTGVSQNPRHKITKRGQNVTFRCDPISEHNRLYWYRQTLGQGPEFLTYFQNEAQLEKSRLLSDRFSAERPKGSFSTLEIQRTEQGDSAMYLCASSKQDGYRTEAFFGQGTRLTVV.

The DNA for the CDR3 is TGTGCCAGCACGGAGGCAGGTTATAATTCACCCCTCCACTTT. Translation gives CASTEAGYNSPLHF. The V gene is TRBV28, the J gene TRBJ1-6; D call uncertain. Germline CDR1 is MDHEN and CDR2 is SYDVKM. The CDR3 has 14 residues. V was cut by 7 bases and J by 4 bases, with 11 bases left in between.

Here the CDR3 reads CASSPLGGTTYEQYF. DNA of the CDR3: TGTGCCAGCAGCCCCCTGGGGGGGACGACCTACGAGCAGTACTTC. The chain employs TRBV7-2 and TRBJ2-7; 7 bases line up with TRBD2. V lost 5 bases, J lost 2 bases, and 9 bases stayed unmatched. This CDR3 comprises 15 residues. Germline V gene lookup returns CDR1 SGHTA and CDR2 FQGNSA.

This sequence joins TRBV4-1 and TRBJ2-5; the D gene is possibly TRBD1 (6 bases). V was pared by 0 bases and J by 2 bases, with 16 bases between. Germline V CDR1 and CDR2: MGHRA, YSYEKL. The CDR3 is made up of 17 amino acids. The CDR3 sequence: CASSQDDRQGRQETQYF. CDR3 in DNA: TGCGCCAGCAGCCAAGATGACAGGCAGGGTAGACAAGAGACCCAGTACTTC.

By frequency in the sample, this clone is medium-sized. This chain links TRBV9 with TRBJ1-3; D gene unclear. The CDR3 runs 17 residues. CDR1 is SGDLS and CDR2 is YYNGEE in the germline V gene. With 4 bases removed from V and 0 bases from J, the gap between germline ends came to 17 bases. In nucleotides, the CDR3 is TGTGCCAGCAGCCCCTGGATTGACACCTTCTCTGGAAACACCATATATTTT. Its translation: CASSPWIDTFSGNTIYF.

This clone has a single count. The CDR3 protein is CSVETTGYRNNEQFF. CDR3 DNA: TGCAGCGTTGAAACAACAGGGTATCGGAACAATGAGCAGTTCTTC. The chain employs TRBV29-1 and TRBJ2-1; D possibly corresponds to TRBD1 (6 bases). CDR1 is SQVTM and CDR2 is ANQGSEA in the germline V gene. V was pared by 2 bases and J by 5 bases, with 16 bases between. The CDR3 spans 15 residues.

The CDR3 loop reads CASSLGHGRGDTIYF. In nucleotides, the CDR3 is TGTGCCAGCAGCTTAGGTCATGGCAGGGGTGACACCATATATTTT. The chain combines TRBV7-2 with TRBJ1-3; D may be TRBD1 (6 bases). Trimming removed 1 base at V and 8 bases at J, with 15 bases between. The CDR3 covers 15 residues. CDR1 SGHTA and CDR2 FQGNSA come from the germline V gene.

The rearrangement uses TRBV19 and TRBJ2-7; 7 nucleotides agree with TRBD2. This CDR3 spans 14 amino acids. Germline assignment: CDR1 LNHDA and CDR2 SQIVND (reference sequence). V shed 5 bases and J 0 bases; nucleotides not matched to a gene: 4. The CDR3: CASSWGGSSYEQYF. In nucleotides, the CDR3 is TGTGCCAGTAGTTGGGGGGGATCCTCCTACGAGCAGTACTTC.

The rearrangement joins TRBV4-3 to TRBJ1-5; TRBD1 aligns across 12 bases. The CDR3 is 15 amino acids. Germline lookup yields CDR1 LGHNA and CDR2 YSLEER. Unmatched junction bases numbered 4, after V lost 3 bases and J lost 7 bases. The CDR3 sequence: CASSQGTGGSQPQHF. The CDR3 DNA reads TGCGCCAGCAGCCAGGGGACAGGGGGCTCCCAGCCCCAGCATTTT.

The chain combines TRBV14 with TRBJ2-3, with TRBD2 identical over 10 bases. There are 15 residues in the CDR3. Germline loops: CDR1 SGHDN, CDR2 FVKESK. Trimming removed 5 bases from V and 4 bases from J; junction bases left unmatched: 6. The CDR3, as DNA: TGTGCCAGCAGCTCAGAAGCGGGGGGGCCAGATACGCAGTATTTT. This sequence encodes CASSSEAGGPDTQYF.

The V gene is TRBV15, the J gene TRBJ1-2; 8 bases agree with TRBD1. Germline assignment: CDR1 LNHNV and CDR2 YYDKDF (reference sequence). This CDR3 region has 14 residues. J lost 6 bases, V lost 5 bases, and 8 bases had no gene match. CDR3 sequence reads: CATSVQGTGDGYTF. CDR3 bases: TGTGCCACCAGCGTCCAGGGGACAGGAGATGGCTACACCTTC.

The chain recombines TRBV27 with TRBJ2-1; 8 bases agree with TRBD1. This CDR3 region has 15 residues. J gave up 8 bases and V 4 bases, and 10 bases lay outside the gene matches. The germline V gene encodes CDR1 MNHEY and CDR2 SMNVEV (reference sequence). The CDR3 region has the DNA TGTGCCAGCAGTTCGTATCGGACAGGGAACGATGAGCAGTTCTTC. It yields the protein CASSSYRTGNDEQFF.

The sample holds a few counts of this clone. This chain connects TRBV6-5 to TRBJ2-2, with D unclear. Germline loops: CDR1 MNHEY, CDR2 SVGAGI. Deletions cut 4 bases from V and 9 bases from J, with 9 bases between. The CDR3 extends over 12 amino acids. The CDR3 region is CASSSLAWELFF. As DNA, the CDR3 is TGTGCCAGCAGTTCTTTAGCTTGGGAGCTGTTTTTT.

The J gene is TRBJ1-1, the V gene TRBV6-5; D gene unclear. The ends were cut back, 8 bases at V and 0 bases at J, with 10 bases in the middle. The CDR3 has 13 residues. CDR1 is MNHEY and CDR2 is SVGAGI in the germline V gene. The CDR3 DNA reads as TGTGCCAGCGAGGGTACCATGAACACTGAAGCTTTCTTT. It specifies CASEGTMNTEAFF.

This clone was seen once. This chain uses TRBV5-1 with TRBJ1-5, with D perhaps TRBD1 (6 bases). V lost 2 bases, J lost 3 bases, and 12 bases lay in between. This CDR3 has 15 residues. Looked up from germline, CDR1 is SGHRS and CDR2 is YFSETQ. DNA for the CDR3: TGCGCCAGCAGCTTTTCCGGGGGCAACAATCAGCCCCAGCATTTT. This codes for CASSFSGGNNQPQHF.

The chain joins TRBV9 to TRBJ2-3, with D possibly matching TRBD2 (6 bases). Trimming took 1 base from V and 0 from J, leaving 12 bases between them. There are 16 residues in the CDR3. The germline V gene encodes CDR1 SGDLS and CDR2 YYNGEE. DNA of the CDR3: TGTGCCAGCAGCGTATGGGGGGTTGGGAGCACAGATACGCAGTATTTT. Amino acid sequence: CASSVWGVGSTDTQYF.

This chain joins TRBV23-1 and TRBJ1-3; unclear D gene. TRBV23-1 qualifies as an ORF whose function is uncertain. CDR3 length: 14 residues. V was cut by 4 bases and J by 0 bases, with 7 bases left in between. The CDR3 nucleotides read TGCGCCAGCAGTCCGCAATACTCTGGAAACACCATATATTTT. Translating gives CASSPQYSGNTIYF.

In this sample, this clone turned up a few times. This rearrangement joins TRBV5-4 to TRBJ1-5; D not certain. This CDR3 has 13 residues. The V end was cut by 3 bases, the J end by 7 bases, with 11 bases between. From germline, CDR1 is SGHNT and CDR2 YYREEE (reference sequence). The CDR3 spells CASSSSLGQPQHF. CDR3 bases: TGTGCCAGCAGCTCGAGCTTAGGACAGCCCCAGCATTTT.

The gene calls are TRBV6-5 and TRBJ2-7, with 7 nucleotides matching TRBD2. The CDR3 has 12 residues. With 5 bases clipped from V and 5 bases from J, the junction kept 3 bases outside the gene matches. The germline CDR1 and CDR2 sequences are MNHEY and SVGAGI. In DNA, the CDR3 is TGTGCCAGCAGTACGGGGGGTGACGAGCAGTACTTC. It specifies CASSTGGDEQYF.

The V call is TRBV6-5, the J call TRBJ2-7; no reliable D call. The germline V gene has CDR1 MNHEY and CDR2 SVGAGI. Trimming took off 2 bases at V and 2 bases at J, with 10 bases between the two ends. This CDR3 has 14 residues. CDR3 region: CASSYQGGAYEQYF. The CDR3 nucleotides read TGTGCCAGCAGTTACCAAGGCGGAGCCTACGAGCAGTACTTC.

The genes are TRBV7-7 and TRBJ2-1; D ambiguous. The CDR3 has 13 amino acids. Deletions cut 5 bases from V and 5 bases from J, with 10 bases between. Per germline, CDR1 SSHAT and CDR2 FNYEAQ (reference sequence). The DNA for the CDR3 is TGTGCCAGCAGCCCGGACCCAAACAATGAGCAGTTCTTC. As protein: CASSPDPNNEQFF.

This chain uses TRBV4-3 with TRBJ2-1; a weak D match, TRBD1 (6 bases). Per germline, CDR1 LGHNA and CDR2 YSLEER. The CDR3 spans 16 residues. The V and J ends lost 1 base and 8 bases respectively, with 18 bases between them. Here the CDR3 reads CASSQGVNSGDDEQFF. In DNA form, the CDR3 reads TGCGCCAGCAGCCAAGGGGTCAATTCAGGGGATGATGAGCAGTTCTTC.

The V gene is TRBV5-5, the J gene TRBJ1-5; 9 nucleotides line up with TRBD1. The CDR3 length is 16 residues. Germline assignment: CDR1 SGHKS and CDR2 YYEKEE (reference sequence). V was pared by 6 bases and J by 5 bases, with 12 bases of the junction left unmatched. CDR3 nucleotide sequence: TGTGCCAGCACCACGGACCCCGGGACAGGGTATCAGCCCCAGCATTTT. The encoded protein is CASTTDPGTGYQPQHF.

This clone was counted only a few times. This chain uses TRBV2 with TRBJ1-1; TRBD1 matches at 8 bases. Germline lookup yields CDR1 SNHLY and CDR2 FYNNEI. Trimming at V came to 6 bases and at J to 2 bases, leaving 5 bases not matched to a gene. This CDR3 region has 14 residues. CDR3 nucleotide sequence: TGTGCCAGCAGCCCGACAGGGGATAACACTGAAGCTTTCTTT. Amino acid sequence: CASSPTGDNTEAFF.